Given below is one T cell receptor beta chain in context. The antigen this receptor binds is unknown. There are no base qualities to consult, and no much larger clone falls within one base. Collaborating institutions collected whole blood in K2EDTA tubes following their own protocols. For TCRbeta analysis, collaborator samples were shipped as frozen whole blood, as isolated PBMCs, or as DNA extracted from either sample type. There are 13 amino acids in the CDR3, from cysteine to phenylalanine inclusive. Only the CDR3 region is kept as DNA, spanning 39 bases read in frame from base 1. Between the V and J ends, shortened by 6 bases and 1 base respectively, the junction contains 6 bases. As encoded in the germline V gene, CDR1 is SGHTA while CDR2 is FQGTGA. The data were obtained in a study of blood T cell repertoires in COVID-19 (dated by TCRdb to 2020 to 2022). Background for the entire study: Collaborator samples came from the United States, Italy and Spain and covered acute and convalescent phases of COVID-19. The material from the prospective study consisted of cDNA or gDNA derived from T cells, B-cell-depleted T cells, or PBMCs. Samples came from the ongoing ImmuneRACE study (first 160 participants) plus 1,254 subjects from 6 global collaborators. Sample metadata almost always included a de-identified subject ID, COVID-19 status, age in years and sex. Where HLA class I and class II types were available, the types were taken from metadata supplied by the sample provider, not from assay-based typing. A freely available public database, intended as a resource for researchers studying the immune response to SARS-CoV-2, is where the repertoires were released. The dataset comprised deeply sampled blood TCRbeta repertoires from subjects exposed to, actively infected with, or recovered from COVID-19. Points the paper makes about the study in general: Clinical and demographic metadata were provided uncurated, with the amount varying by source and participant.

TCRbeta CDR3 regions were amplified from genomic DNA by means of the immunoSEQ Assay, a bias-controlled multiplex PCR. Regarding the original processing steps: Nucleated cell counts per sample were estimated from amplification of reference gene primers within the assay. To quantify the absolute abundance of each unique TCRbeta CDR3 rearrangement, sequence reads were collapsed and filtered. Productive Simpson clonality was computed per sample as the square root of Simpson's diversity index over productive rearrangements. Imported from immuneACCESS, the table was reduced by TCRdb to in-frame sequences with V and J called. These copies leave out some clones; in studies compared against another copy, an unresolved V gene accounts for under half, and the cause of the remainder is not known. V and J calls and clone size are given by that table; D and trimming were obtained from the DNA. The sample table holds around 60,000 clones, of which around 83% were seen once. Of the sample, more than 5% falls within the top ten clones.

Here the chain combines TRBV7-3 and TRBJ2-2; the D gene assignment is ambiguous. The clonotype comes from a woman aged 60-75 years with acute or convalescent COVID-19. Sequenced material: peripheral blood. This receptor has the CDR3 CASRPQNTGELFF. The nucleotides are TGTGCCAGCAGACCACAGAACACCGGGGAGCTGTTTTTT.